A single sample is the source of the 20 T cell receptor beta chains below, sequenced in a study of blood T cell repertoires in COVID-19. TCRdb's copy holds only in-frame clones and misses some; the assay was immunoSEQ multiplex PCR. The table includes about 400,000 clones, roughly 86% detected once. The sequenced sample was peripheral blood. The source is a human donor in a cohort sampled during active COVID-19.

This clone was observed once. J is TRBJ2-7 and V is TRBV30, with TRBD1 as a possible D gene (6 bases). Germline CDR1 and CDR2: GTSNPN and SVGIG (reference sequence). V was clipped by 0 bases and J by 2 bases, with 17 bases between them. The CDR3 totals 16 residues. CDR3 nucleotides: TGTGCCTGGAGTGTACGAACTGGGGGCTTCCCCTACGAGCAGTACTTC. Its protein product is CAWSVRTGGFPYEQYF.

The V gene is TRBV7-8, the J gene TRBJ1-3; 10 bases match TRBD1. The germline V gene has CDR1 SGHVS and CDR2 FQNEAQ. The CDR3 consists of 16 residues. The J segment lost 11 bases and the V segment lost 1 base, leaving 11 bases of the junction unmatched. The CDR3 spells CASSLGSTGGDNPIYF. The CDR3 coding sequence is TGTGCCAGCAGCTTAGGTTCGACAGGGGGCGATAATCCCATATATTTT.

The V gene is TRBV4-2, the J gene TRBJ1-2, with TRBD1 matching over 7 bases. After removal of 0 bases from V and 5 bases from J, the junction contained 12 bases not matched to a gene. This CDR3 is 17 amino acids long. Germline V CDR1 and CDR2: LGHNA, YNFKEQ. The CDR3 sequence is CASSQDANGGQSYGYTF. The CDR3 DNA reads as TGTGCCAGCAGCCAAGATGCGAATGGGGGACAGAGTTATGGCTACACCTTC.

CDR3 residues: CASSSHDRNEKLFF. The CDR3 region has the DNA TGTGCCAGCAGTAGCCACGACAGAAATGAAAAACTGTTTTTT. The chain joins TRBV6-5 to TRBJ1-4; D possibly corresponds to TRBD1 (5 bases). CDR3 size: 14 residues. Germline values: CDR1 MNHEY, CDR2 SVGAGI. Trimming removed 5 bases at V and 5 bases at J, with 12 bases between.

This sequence joins TRBV6-6 and TRBJ1-2; D may be TRBD1 (6 bases). The germline V and J ends were trimmed by 3 bases and 7 bases, with 12 bases remaining between them. Germline lookup yields CDR1 MNHNY and CDR2 SVGAGI (reference sequence). The CDR3 runs 13 residues. This CDR3 reads CASSYVRGSGYTF. The DNA for the CDR3 is TGTGCCAGCAGTTATGTCAGGGGATCTGGCTACACCTTC.

A word on this clone: Distinct nucleotide sequences in the sample also encode this CDR3. This rearrangement joins TRBV6-5 to TRBJ2-7; 8 bases line up with TRBD1. CDR3 length: 14 residues. Germline V lookup: CDR1 MNHEY, CDR2 SVGAGI. The J segment lost 4 bases and the V segment lost 2 bases, leaving 4 bases of the junction unmatched. CDR3 in DNA: TGTGCCAGCAGTTACGGCCAGGGGGCGTACGAGCAGTACTTC. Translation: CASSYGQGAYEQYF.

The chain is built from TRBV28 and TRBJ1-2; 9 nucleotides match TRBD1. The germline V gene has CDR1 MDHEN and CDR2 SYDVKM. This CDR3 has 12 amino acids. V lost 6 bases and J lost 7; bases outside the gene matches: 3. CDR3 DNA sequence: TGTGCCAGCAGCGGGACAGGGCCTGGCTACACCTTC. Residues: CASSGTGPGYTF.

CDR3 in amino acids: CAISGDRGMGETQYF. CDR3 DNA: TGTGCCATCAGCGGGGACAGGGGGATGGGGGAGACCCAGTACTTC. J is TRBJ2-5 and V is TRBV10-3; 11 nucleotides match TRBD1. Germline CDR1 and CDR2: ENHRY and SYGVKD. Unmatched junction bases numbered 8, after V lost 6 bases and J lost 5 bases. The CDR3 is made up of 15 amino acids.

This sequence joins TRBV7-3 and TRBJ2-2, with TRBD2 matching 8 bases. This CDR3 region has 15 residues. V dropped 5 bases and J dropped 6; count of bases not matched to a gene: 8. CDR1 and CDR2 (germline): SGHTA, FQGTGA. This CDR3 is CASSPQSGLAGELFF. The CDR3 coding sequence is TGTGCCAGCAGCCCCCAATCGGGACTAGCCGGGGAGCTGTTTTTT.

The chain couples TRBV20-1 to TRBJ2-2; TRBD2 is a possible D gene (6 bases). CDR3 length equals 14 residues. Trimming removed 3 bases from V and 3 bases from J, with 11 bases in between. Germline V CDR1 and CDR2: DFQATT, SNEGSKA (reference sequence). The DNA of the CDR3 is TGCAGTGCTAGTTGGGGACTTGACACCGGGGAGCTGTTTTTT. Translated: CSASWGLDTGELFF.

The chain employs TRBV9 and TRBJ1-3; 9 nucleotides align to TRBD1. Germline CDR1 and CDR2: SGDLS and YYNGEE. V lost 4 bases to trimming and J lost 3 bases; unmatched junction nucleotides: 14. The CDR3 totals 18 residues. CDR3 DNA sequence: TGTGCCAGCAGCCCAATCCCTTCCGGGACAGGGAGTGGAAACACCATATATTTT. Residues: CASSPIPSGTGSGNTIYF.

V gene TRBV9 combines with J gene TRBJ2-1; 13 bases align to TRBD2. The germline V gene encodes CDR1 SGDLS and CDR2 YYNGEE. Germline trimming cut 7 bases from V and 10 bases from J; bases unmatched to any gene: 8. The CDR3 loop spans 14 amino acids. This CDR3 reads CASGLGTSGNEQFF. The CDR3 coding sequence is TGTGCCAGCGGTCTCGGGACTAGCGGGAACGAGCAGTTCTTC.

A single count supports this clone. The V and J genes are TRBV19 and TRBJ1-5; 7 bases match TRBD1. The germline V gene encodes CDR1 LNHDA and CDR2 SQIVND (reference sequence). The CDR3 is made up of 15 amino acids. The ends lost 8 bases at V and 7 bases at J; junction bases unmatched: 14. The CDR3 region is CASRETGRLEQPQHF. Here the CDR3 DNA reads TGTGCCAGTCGGGAGACAGGGCGCTTAGAACAGCCCCAGCATTTT.

The chain employs TRBV4-1 and TRBJ2-7, with 9 bases that match TRBD2. Germline V gene sequence: CDR1 MGHRA, CDR2 YSYEKL. V gave up 0 bases and J gave up 6 bases; unmatched junction bases: 6. The CDR3 totals 15 residues. As DNA, the CDR3 is TGCGCCAGCAGCCAAGAAATCGGGACTAGCCGCGAGCAGTACTTC. Translating gives CASSQEIGTSREQYF.

This chain uses TRBV6-5 with TRBJ2-3; TRBD1 aligns across 9 bases. Germline V gene lookup returns CDR1 MNHEY and CDR2 SVGAGI. With 2 bases clipped from V and 6 bases from J, the junction kept 3 bases outside the gene matches. The CDR3 is made up of 14 amino acids. CDR3 amino acids: CASSYLGTGDTQYF. CDR3 DNA sequence: TGTGCCAGCAGTTACCTCGGGACAGGGGATACGCAGTATTTT.

This chain connects TRBV7-2 to TRBJ2-6; D not certain. Trimming took 4 bases from V and 4 from J, leaving 8 bases between them. Per the germline V gene, CDR1 is SGHTA and CDR2 is FQGNSA. The CDR3 is 14 residues long. The CDR3 protein is CASSSLWGANVLTF. The CDR3 coding sequence is TGTGCCAGCAGCTCACTCTGGGGGGCCAACGTCCTGACTTTC.

The chain employs TRBV12-2 and TRBJ1-5; the table's TRBD1 call for D was not verified on the DNA. TRBV12-2 has pseudogene status. CDR3 length equals 15 residues. The DNA for the CDR3 is TGTGCAAGTCGCCGGGACAGCTCCCTAAATCAGCCCCAGCATTTT. It translates to CASRRDSSLNQPQHF.

The gene calls are TRBV30 and TRBJ2-1; TRBD2 matches 10 bases. The CDR3 totals 14 residues. With V trimmed by 3 bases and J by 6 bases, 5 bases remained unmatched. Germline V gives CDR1 GTSNPN, CDR2 SVGIG (reference sequence). Here the CDR3 reads CAWSSSGSLNEQFF. In DNA form, the CDR3 reads TGTGCCTGGAGCTCTAGCGGGAGCCTCAATGAGCAGTTCTTC.

V gene TRBV7-9 combines with J gene TRBJ2-2; tentatively, D is TRBD2 (5 bases). Germline CDR1 is SEHNR and CDR2 is FQNEAQ (reference sequence). The V end lost 3 bases, the J end lost 4 bases, and 9 bases lay between the germline ends. The length of the CDR3 is 14 residues. The CDR3 DNA follows: TGTGCCAGCAGCTTGGGAGATCTCACCGGGGAGCTGTTTTTT. Protein: CASSLGDLTGELFF.

The gene calls are TRBV3-1 (or the pseudogene TRBV3-2) and TRBJ2-3, with 10 nucleotides matching TRBD2. Germline V gene lookup returns CDR1 LGHDT and CDR2 YNNKEL (reference sequence). Trimming cost V 4 bases and J 6 bases; bases outside gene matches: 10. The CDR3 runs to 16 residues. The CDR3 DNA reads as TGTGCCAGCAGCCTCGGACTAGCGGACGATTCGGATACGCAGTATTTT. It yields the protein CASSLGLADDSDTQYF.